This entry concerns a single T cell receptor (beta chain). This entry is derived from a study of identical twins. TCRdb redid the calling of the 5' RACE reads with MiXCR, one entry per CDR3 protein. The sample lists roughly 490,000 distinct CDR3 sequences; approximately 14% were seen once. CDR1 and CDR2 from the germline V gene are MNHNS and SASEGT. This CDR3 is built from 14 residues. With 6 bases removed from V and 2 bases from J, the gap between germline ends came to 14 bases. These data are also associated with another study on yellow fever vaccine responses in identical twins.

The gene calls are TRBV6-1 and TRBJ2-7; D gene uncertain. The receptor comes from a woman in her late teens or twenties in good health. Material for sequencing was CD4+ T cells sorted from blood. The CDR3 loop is CASRSLPSPYEQYF. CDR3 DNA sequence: TGTGCCAGCAGATCATTACCCTCTCCCTACGAGCAGTACTTC.